Shown below are 6 T cell receptor beta chains from a single sample sequenced in a study of blood T cell repertoires in COVID-19 (dated by TCRdb to about 2020). The receptor library was made with the immunoSEQ multiplex PCR assay. TCRdb carries this immuneACCESS record with in-frame sequences only. Its versions omit some clonotypes, under half of them owing to an unresolved V gene in the studies checked, with the rest unexplained. The sample table shows tens of thousands of clones, and approximately 80% are seen once. Roughly a fifth of the sample belongs to the ten largest clones. The sequenced sample consisted of peripheral blood. Receptors were obtained from a human donor with active or convalescent COVID-19. The donor label of this sample is uncertain.

The chain couples TRBV29-1 to TRBJ2-1; tentatively, D is TRBD1 (6 bases). Germline-derived CDR1 and CDR2 are SQVTM and ANQGSEA. Trimming took 0 bases from V and 8 from J, leaving 8 bases between them. The CDR3 is made up of 12 amino acids. The CDR3 loop reads CSVEDNRDEQFF. CDR3 nucleotides: TGCAGCGTTGAAGATAACAGGGATGAGCAGTTCTTC.

The chain joins TRBV9 to TRBJ2-1; 9 bases align to TRBD2. With V trimmed by 4 bases and J by 5 bases, 7 bases remained unmatched. The CDR3 consists of 15 residues. Germline CDR1 reads SGDLS; CDR2 reads YYNGEE. The CDR3 loop reads CASSPRTSVNNEQFF. The DNA of the CDR3 is TGTGCCAGCAGCCCCCGGACTAGCGTTAACAATGAGCAGTTCTTC.

The chain joins TRBV13 to TRBJ2-7; TRBD2 agrees at 8 bases. Per germline, CDR1 PRHDT and CDR2 FYEKMQ (reference sequence). This CDR3 is 18 amino acids long. V shed 3 bases and J 0 bases; nucleotides not matched to a gene: 13. The CDR3 reads CASSFPQGLAGHSYEQYF. The DNA of the CDR3 is TGTGCCAGCAGCTTCCCGCAGGGGCTAGCGGGCCACTCCTACGAGCAGTACTTC.

The chain links TRBV6-4 to TRBJ2-1; D is possibly TRBD2 (5 bases). This CDR3 region has 11 residues. Trimming removed 7 bases from V and 13 bases from J, with 14 bases in between. Looked up from germline, CDR1 is MRHNA and CDR2 is SNTAGT. CDR3 sequence reads: CASTGPEVQFF. The CDR3 DNA reads as TGTGCCAGCACGGGTCCGGAGGTTCAGTTCTTC.

The chain has TRBV29-1 and TRBJ2-2; 9 nucleotides align to TRBD1. Germline loops: CDR1 SQVTM, CDR2 ANQGSEA. The CDR3 loop spans 13 amino acids. The V segment lost 6 bases and the J segment 3 bases; nucleotides outside the gene matches: 2. The CDR3 is CSVRTGDTGELFF. As DNA, the CDR3 is TGCAGCGTGCGGACAGGGGACACCGGGGAGCTGTTTTTT.

J is TRBJ1-2 and V is TRBV12-3 or TRBV12-4, with a possible D match to TRBD1 (5 bases). Trimming removed 11 bases from V and 4 bases from J, with 14 bases in between. This CDR3 has 12 amino acids. The CDR3 bases are TGTGCCCAAGGGGCCTTAACCTATGGCTACACCTTC. This gives the protein CAQGALTYGYTF.